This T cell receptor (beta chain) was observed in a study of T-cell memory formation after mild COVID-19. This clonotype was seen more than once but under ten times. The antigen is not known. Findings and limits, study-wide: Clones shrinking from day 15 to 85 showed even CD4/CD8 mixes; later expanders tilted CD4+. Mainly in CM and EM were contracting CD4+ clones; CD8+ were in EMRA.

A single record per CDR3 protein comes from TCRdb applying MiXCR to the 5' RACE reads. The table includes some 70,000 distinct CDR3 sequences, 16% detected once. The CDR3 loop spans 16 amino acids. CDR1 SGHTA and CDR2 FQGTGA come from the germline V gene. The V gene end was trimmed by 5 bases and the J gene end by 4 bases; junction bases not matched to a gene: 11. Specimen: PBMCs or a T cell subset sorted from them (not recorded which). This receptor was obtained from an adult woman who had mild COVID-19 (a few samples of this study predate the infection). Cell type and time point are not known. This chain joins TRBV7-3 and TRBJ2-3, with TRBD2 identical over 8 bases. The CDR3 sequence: CASSPMGSGMPDTQYF. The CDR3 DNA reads TGTGCCAGCAGCCCAATGGGTAGCGGGATGCCAGATACGCAGTATTTT. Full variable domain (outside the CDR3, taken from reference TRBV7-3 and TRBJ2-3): GAGVSQTPSNKVTEKGKYVELRCDPISGHTALYWYRQSLGQGPEFLIYFQGTGAADDSGLPNDRFFAVRPEGSVSTLKIQRTERGDSAVYLCASSPMGSGMPDTQYFGPGTRLTVL.